One sample yielded the 6 T cell receptor beta chains listed below, sequenced in a study of early T cells in non-severe SARS-CoV-2 infection. TCRdb processed the 5' RACE reads anew with MiXCR; each CDR3 protein has one entry. Found here are some 40,000 distinct CDR3 sequences, approximately 4.1% of them singletons; the top ten hold less than 12%. Sequencing was performed on whole blood. Receptors originate from an adult who was a healthcare worker with PCR-confirmed SARS-CoV-2 infection or an uninfected control (not recorded which).

This clonotype was counted many times. V and J are TRBV12-3 or TRBV12-4 and TRBJ1-2, with TRBD1 identical over 7 bases. This CDR3 is 12 amino acids long. With V trimmed by 5 bases and J by 8 bases, 5 bases remained unmatched. CDR3 bases: TGTGCCAGCAGTGCGACAGGGTACGGCTACACCTTC. Its translation: CASSATGYGYTF.

This clonotype was detected a few times. The chain has TRBV7-9 and TRBJ2-7; D remains unclear. CDR3 length equals 14 residues. V dropped 1 base and J dropped 6 bases, with 13 bases sitting between them. Germline assignment: CDR1 SEHNR and CDR2 FQNEAQ (reference sequence). This CDR3 is CASSLDLGYGEQYF. Here the CDR3 DNA reads TGTGCCAGCAGCTTAGATCTAGGATACGGCGAGCAGTACTTC. The whole variable domain, remainder taken from reference TRBV7-9 and TRBJ2-7, is DTGVSQNPRHKITKRGQNVTFRCDPISEHNRLYWYRQTLGQGPEFLTYFQNEAQLEKSRLLSDRFSAERPKGSFSTLEIQRTEQGDSAMYLCASSLDLGYGEQYFGPGTRLTVT.

This clonotype was recorded at least ten times. V gene TRBV7-2 combines with J gene TRBJ2-1; D is unresolved. CDR3 length equals 12 residues. CDR1 is SGHTA and CDR2 is FQGNSA in the germline V gene. V gave up 5 bases and J gave up 5 bases, with 7 bases separating them. CDR3 residues: CASSRRDNEQFF. The DNA for the CDR3 is TGTGCCAGCAGCCGCCGGGACAATGAGCAGTTCTTC. The variable domain in full, completed from reference TRBV7-2 and TRBJ2-1, reads GAGVSQSPSNKVTEKGKDVELRCDPISGHTALYWYRQSLGQGLEFLIYFQGNSAPDKSGLPSDRFSAERTGGSVSTLTIQRTQQEDSAVYLCASSRRDNEQFFGPGTRLTVL.

The sample holds many counts of this clonotype. The V gene is TRBV12-3 or TRBV12-4, the J gene TRBJ2-5; D tentatively reads TRBD1 or TRBD2 (5 bases each). Trimming left V 3 bases short and J 2 bases short, with 13 bases between. This CDR3 contains 15 residues. The CDR3 DNA is TGTGCCAGCAGTTTGGGACGGATCCAACAAGAGACCCAGTACTTC. Encoded protein: CASSLGRIQQETQYF.

Comments on this clonotype: One end of the junction varies from germline; a read error may be responsible. The chain combines TRBV13 with TRBJ2-7, with TRBD2 matching over 11 bases. The CDR3 length is 16 residues. Germline loops: CDR1 PRHDT, CDR2 FYEKMQ (reference sequence). The CDR3 region has the DNA TGTGCCAGCAGCCTAGGGACTAGCGGACTCTCCTACGAGCAGTACTTC. It is translated as CASSLGTSGLSYEQYF.

The V call is TRBV18, the J call TRBJ1-1, with TRBD1 as a possible D gene (5 bases). There are 14 residues in the CDR3. Germline V gives CDR1 KGHSH, CDR2 LQKENI. The V end lost 5 bases, the J end lost 3 bases, and 13 bases lay between the germline ends. Here the CDR3 reads CASSSQGQDTEAFF. The CDR3 nucleotides read TGTGCCAGCTCATCCCAGGGTCAAGACACTGAAGCTTTCTTT.